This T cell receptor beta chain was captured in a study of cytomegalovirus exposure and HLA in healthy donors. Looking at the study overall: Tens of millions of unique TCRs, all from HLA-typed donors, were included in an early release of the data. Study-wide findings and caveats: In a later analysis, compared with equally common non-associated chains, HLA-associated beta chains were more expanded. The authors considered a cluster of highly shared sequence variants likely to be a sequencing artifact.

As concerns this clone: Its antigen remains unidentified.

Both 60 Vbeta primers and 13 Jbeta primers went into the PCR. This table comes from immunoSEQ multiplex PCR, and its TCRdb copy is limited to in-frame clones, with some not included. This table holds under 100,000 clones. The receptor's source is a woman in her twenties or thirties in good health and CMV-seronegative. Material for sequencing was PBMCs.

CDR3 protein: CAWSDGASYNSPLHF. In DNA form, the CDR3 reads TGTGCCTGGAGTGATGGGGCCTCCTATAATTCACCCCTCCACTTT. This rearrangement joins TRBV30 to TRBJ1-6; D is perhaps TRBD1 (5 bases). CDR1 is GTSNPN, CDR2 SVGIG, per germline (reference sequence). The CDR3 length is 15 residues. Trimming removed 1 base from V and 0 bases from J, with 7 bases in between.